The following is a T cell receptor beta chain sequence with its context. Its antigen is still unknown. Mismatch repair deficiency was confirmed in all patients, by PCR or immunohistochemistry. TCR sequencing covered three patients who responded to pembrolizumab. Data came from immunoSEQ multiplex PCR; TCRdb stores just in-frame clones and leaves some out. The sample records 75,000 to 85,000 clones, about 84% being singletons. Germline values: CDR1 MNHEY, CDR2 SVGAGI. The CDR3 contains 14 residues. V gave up 5 bases and J gave up 5 bases, with 13 bases separating them. The entry originates in a study of PD-1 blockade in mismatch repair-deficient tumors. Study-wide results and limits: Tumor-resident clones, often absent from pretreatment blood, expanded after pembrolizumab and then contracted.

V gene TRBV6-5 combines with J gene TRBJ1-5; D may be TRBD1 (5 bases). This receptor was identified in an adult with mismatch repair-deficient cancer. The material sequenced was peripheral blood, taken 12 weeks after starting pembrolizumab. The CDR3 is CASSDWGVDQPQHF. Here the CDR3 DNA reads TGTGCCAGCAGTGACTGGGGGGTGGATCAGCCCCAGCATTTT.